A single sample gave rise to the 23 T cell receptor beta chains below, sequenced in a study of liver allograft versus peripheral blood T cells. The wider study: Hepatic allograft T cell receptor repertoires were evaluated relative to those present in recipients' peripheral blood.

TCRdb used MiXCR to reprocess the reads, holding one entry per CDR3 protein. Seen here are 6,500 to 10,000 distinct CDR3 sequences, roughly 15% observed once, and the top ten hold 4.6%. The receptors originated from a human patient who had a liver transplant. Part of the T cells may come from the graft donor.

This clonotype ranks as medium-sized. This chain uses TRBV15 with TRBJ2-3; 7 bases match TRBD2. Germline V lookup: CDR1 LNHNV, CDR2 YYDKDF (reference sequence). There are 15 residues in the CDR3. V was clipped by 0 bases and J by 1 base; unmatched bases: 1. The CDR3 DNA sequence: TGTGCCACCAGCAGAGATGGGGGGGGCACAGATACGCAGTATTTT. Its translation is CATSRDGGGTDTQYF. Supplemented by reference TRBV15 and TRBJ2-3, the full variable domain reads DAMVIQNPRYQVTQFGKPVTLSCSQTLNHNVMYWYQQKSSQAPKLLFHYYDKDFNNEADTPDNFQSRRPNTSFCFLDIRSPGLGDTAMYLCATSRDGGGTDTQYFGPGTRLTVL.

This clonotype is labeled medium-sized. The chain combines TRBV6-2 or TRBV6-3 with TRBJ1-5; 8 bases align to TRBD1. This CDR3 contains 15 residues. The V gene end was trimmed by 6 bases and the J gene end by 3 bases; junction bases not matched to a gene: 7. CDR1 and CDR2 from the germline V gene are MNHEY and SVGEGT. The CDR3 is CASRPGGLSNQPQHF. CDR3 bases: TGTGCCAGCAGACCAGGGGGCCTTTCCAATCAGCCCCAGCATTTT.

This clonotype was recorded at least ten times. The chain carries TRBV25-1 and TRBJ2-3; D call uncertain. Germline values: CDR1 MGHDK, CDR2 SYGVNS. V lost 1 base and J lost 2, with 7 bases in between. The CDR3 loop spans 14 amino acids. CDR3 in amino acids: CASSEFGNTDTQYF. The CDR3, as DNA: TGTGCCAGCAGTGAATTTGGAAACACAGATACGCAGTATTTT.

In its sample, this clonotype was seen a few times. The chain links TRBV13 to TRBJ2-5; the D gene is possibly TRBD1 (6 bases). This CDR3 spans 16 amino acids. The V gene lost 5 bases and the J gene lost 0 bases, with 16 bases spanning the gap. Looked up from germline, CDR1 is PRHDT and CDR2 is FYEKMQ (reference sequence). The chain's CDR3 is CASSGGPRQDQETQYF. CDR3 nucleotides: TGTGCCAGCAGCGGCGGTCCCCGACAGGACCAAGAGACCCAGTACTTC.

This clonotype was recorded many times. The rearrangement links TRBV20-1 to TRBJ2-2, with D possibly matching TRBD2 (6 bases). The germline gives CDR1 DFQATT, CDR2 SNEGSKA (reference sequence). The CDR3 covers 13 residues. Trimming cost V 4 bases and J 5 bases, with 11 bases left between them. CDR3 DNA sequence: TGCAGTGCTATAGGGAGGCGGACCGGGGAGCTGTTTTTT. It is translated as CSAIGRRTGELFF.

The rearrangement uses TRBV2 and TRBJ1-1, with D perhaps TRBD1 (5 bases). The V end was cut by 4 bases, the J end by 6 bases, with 15 bases between. This CDR3 region has 14 residues. CDR1 is SNHLY, CDR2 FYNNEI, per germline. The CDR3: CASSVVRRDAEAFF. CDR3 DNA sequence: TGTGCCAGCAGTGTGGTCCGACGGGACGCTGAAGCTTTCTTT.

The chain is built from TRBV20-1 and TRBJ2-5, with D hard to call. Germline lookup yields CDR1 DFQATT and CDR2 SNEGSKA (reference sequence). V shed 7 bases and J shed 5 bases, with 17 bases lying between them. This CDR3 is 13 amino acids long. CDR3 region: CSGLTETSETQYF. In DNA form, the CDR3 reads TGCAGTGGCTTGACTGAAACCTCCGAGACCCAGTACTTC.

This clonotype is medium-sized in the sample. This chain uses TRBV9 with TRBJ2-2; perhaps TRBD1 as D (6 bases). Germline V CDR1 and CDR2: SGDLS, YYNGEE. The CDR3 contains 14 residues. V lost 7 bases and J 4 bases, leaving 14 bases between the germline ends. CDR3 loop: CASGQTGSTGELFF. The CDR3, as DNA: TGTGCCAGCGGCCAAACAGGGAGCACCGGGGAGCTGTTTTTT.

This clonotype is judged medium-sized. The rearrangement joins TRBV18 to TRBJ1-4, with D uncertain. CDR1 is KGHSH, CDR2 LQKENI, per germline. Deletions cut 3 bases from V and 4 bases from J, with 15 bases between. The CDR3 loop spans 16 amino acids. CDR3 sequence: CASSPLNEGSNEKLFF. The DNA for the CDR3 is TGTGCCAGCTCACCCTTGAATGAAGGGAGTAATGAAAAACTGTTTTTT.

By frequency in the sample, this clonotype is medium-sized. The chain has TRBV6-1 and TRBJ1-3; TRBD1 might be the D (6 bases). Trimming took off 6 bases at V and 1 base at J, with 13 bases between the two ends. Per germline, CDR1 MNHNS and CDR2 SASEGT. CDR3 length: 15 residues. In DNA form, the CDR3 reads TGTGCCAGCAGAATAACAGGGTCATCTGGAAACACCATATATTTT. Translating it yields CASRITGSSGNTIYF.

V and J are TRBV20-1 and TRBJ2-7, with D maybe TRBD2 (6 bases). The CDR3 loop spans 14 amino acids. Germline CDR1 DFQATT, CDR2 SNEGSKA (reference sequence). V gave up 5 bases and J gave up 0 bases, with 14 bases separating them. The CDR3 sequence: CSAQLAVSSYEQYF. The CDR3 nucleotides read TGCAGTGCTCAGTTAGCGGTGAGCTCCTACGAGCAGTACTTC.

This rearrangement joins TRBV20-1 to TRBJ2-5; 11 nucleotides agree with TRBD1. Trimming removed 5 bases from V and 5 bases from J; junction bases left unmatched: 7. The germline CDR1 and CDR2 sequences are DFQATT and SNEGSKA (reference sequence). This CDR3 contains 14 residues. CDR3 residues: CSAFPGQGVETQYF. The CDR3 region has the DNA TGCAGTGCTTTTCCGGGACAGGGGGTGGAGACCCAGTACTTC.

By sample fraction, this clonotype is medium-sized (0.01 to 0.1%). The chain links TRBV20-1 to TRBJ1-2; D uncertain. Germline V gene data show CDR1 as DFQATT and CDR2 as SNEGSKA (reference sequence). The CDR3 has 13 residues. Trimming stripped 6 bases from V and 8 bases from J, with 19 bases between. The CDR3 spells CSALFKRAEGYTF. Here the CDR3 DNA reads TGCAGTGCGTTGTTTAAGAGGGCGGAGGGCTACACCTTC.

This clonotype is categorized as medium-sized. V is TRBV9 and J is TRBJ2-7; no reliable D call. The CDR3 sequence is 13 residues long. Trimming pared 0 bases from V and 10 bases from J, leaving 14 bases between. The germline V gene has CDR1 SGDLS and CDR2 YYNGEE. The CDR3 DNA is TGTGCCAGCAGCGTAGGAACTGGACCCCTTCAGTACTTC. Its protein is CASSVGTGPLQYF.

This clonotype was found a few times. V and J are TRBV5-6 and TRBJ2-7, with unresolved D. Trimming left V 0 bases short and J 1 base short, with 5 bases between. The V gene's germline CDR1 is SGHDT and CDR2 YYEEEE. The CDR3 totals 13 residues. The CDR3 region has the DNA TGTGCCAGCAGCTTGGCCTCTTCCTACGAGCAGTACTTC. Protein: CASSLASSYEQYF.

The chain couples TRBV20-1 to TRBJ1-1; possible D gene TRBD1, 6 bases. The V end was cut by 7 bases, the J end by 3 bases, with 24 bases between. Germline V lookup: CDR1 DFQATT, CDR2 SNEGSKA (reference sequence). The CDR3 spans 16 residues. Written as DNA, the CDR3 is TGCAGTGTTTCCCTCCCGAGGGGGGGCGATGACACTGAAGCTTTCTTT. This gives the protein CSVSLPRGGDDTEAFF.

CDR3 nucleotides: TGTGCCAGCAGCGTAGGAGCGGGCATCGAGGGGGGAAAGGAGCAGTTCTTC. Its translation: CASSVGAGIEGGKEQFF. The chain joins TRBV9 to TRBJ2-1; D might be TRBD1 or TRBD2, each matching 6 bases. This CDR3 has 17 residues. Looked up from germline, CDR1 is SGDLS and CDR2 is YYNGEE. Trimming cost V 0 bases and J 10 bases, with 23 bases left between them.

V is TRBV2 and J is TRBJ1-4, with no clear D. Germline CDR1 is SNHLY and CDR2 is FYNNEI. V was pared by 5 bases and J by 7 bases, with 8 bases between. The CDR3 sequence is 12 residues long. CDR3 DNA sequence: TGTGCCAGCAGTACAGCGGCTGAAAAACTGTTTTTT. Amino acid sequence: CASSTAAEKLFF.

In its sample, this clonotype ranks as medium-sized (0.01 to 0.1%). This rearrangement joins TRBV19 to TRBJ2-4; weak D call: TRBD2 (5 bases). Germline V gene sequence: CDR1 LNHDA, CDR2 SQIVND (reference sequence). CDR3 length equals 14 residues. Trimming took 1 base from V and 8 from J, leaving 12 bases between them. CDR3 protein: CASSIGRGYDIQYF. The CDR3 bases are TGTGCCAGTAGTATAGGCCGGGGTTACGACATTCAGTACTTC.

The chain combines TRBV5-1 with TRBJ2-1, with 8 bases matching TRBD1. The length of the CDR3 is 12 residues. V lost 7 bases, J lost 8 bases, and 5 bases stayed unmatched. Germline CDR1 and CDR2: SGHRS and YFSETQ. CDR3 coding DNA: TGCGCCAGCGCACAGGGGGACGATGAGCAGTTCTTC. Protein: CASAQGDDEQFF.

In its sample, this clonotype is medium-sized (0.01 to 0.1%). The genes are TRBV27 and TRBJ2-7; D is possibly TRBD1 (5 bases). The V gene lost 3 bases and the J gene lost 0 bases, with 18 bases spanning the gap. There are 17 residues in the CDR3. Germline V gene data show CDR1 as MNHEY and CDR2 as SMNVEV (reference sequence). CDR3 coding DNA: TGTGCCAGCAGTTTCCGTTCGGTCAGGGCGACCTCCTACGAGCAGTACTTC. Protein product: CASSFRSVRATSYEQYF.

This chain uses TRBV3-1 with TRBJ1-4, with D hard to call. The CDR3 has 14 amino acids. Between the trimmed V and J ends, which lost 1 base and 8 bases, there was a span of 11 bases. The V gene's germline CDR1 is LGHDT and CDR2 YNNKEL (reference sequence). The chain's CDR3 is CASSQGTDEEKLFF. As DNA, the CDR3 is TGTGCCAGCAGCCAAGGAACGGACGAGGAAAAACTGTTTTTT. Variable domain in full (rest from reference TRBV3-1 and TRBJ1-4): DTAVSQTPKYLVTQMGNDKSIKCEQNLGHDTMYWYKQDSKKFLKIMFSYNNKELIINETVPNRFSPKSPDKAHLNLHINSLELGDSAVYFCASSQGTDEEKLFFGSGTQLSVL.

Sample share makes this clonotype medium-sized. The chain recombines TRBV29-1 with TRBJ2-3, with D hard to call. Trimming removed 6 bases at V and 0 bases at J, with 13 bases between. The CDR3 runs 14 residues. CDR1 is SQVTM, CDR2 ANQGSEA, per germline. The CDR3: CSVPQLSSTDTQYF. CDR3 in DNA: TGCAGCGTCCCACAGCTTTCTAGCACAGATACGCAGTATTTT.